One sample yielded the 17 T cell receptor beta chains listed below, sequenced in a study of regulatory T cells in long-lasting Graves disease. Time point reported: newly diagnosed GD, antithyroid drugs for less than 3 months. RNA from PBMCs was the source of the TCR library. Libraries of TCR beta came from iRepertoire HTBI primers plus Arm-PCR of CDR3 regions. TCRdb independently ran MiXCR on the multiplex PCR reads; one entry per CDR3 protein. This table holds about 220,000 distinct CDR3 sequences, roughly 19% found once. This sample also belongs to another study, concerning T cells in Graves' hyperthyroidism and ophthalmopathy.

Sample: peripheral blood mononuclear cells (PBMCs), taken at new diagnosis, from a patient treated with antithyroid drugs. The receptors derive from a woman younger than 45 with Graves disease.

A note on this clonotype: Mismatch with germline at one junction end may stem from a read error. The chain employs TRBV20-1 and TRBJ2-4, with D perhaps matching TRBD1 or TRBD2 (6 bases each). This CDR3 comprises 17 residues. CDR1 DFQATT and CDR2 SNEGSKA come from the germline V gene (reference sequence). The CDR3 nucleotides are TGCAGTGCTAGAGATAAGGGGGGAAGGGGGGTCAAAAACATTCAGCACTTC. Protein: CSARDKGGRGVKNIQHF.

This clonotype has ten or more counts. The DNA for the CDR3 is TGTGCCAGCAGTTCGAAGAGGCGGATTAACTATGGCTACACCTTC. As protein: CASSSKRRINYGYTF. The rearrangement uses TRBV28 and TRBJ1-2; D uncertain. V gave up 4 bases and J gave up 1 base, with 13 bases separating them. This CDR3 has 15 residues. Per germline, CDR1 MDHEN and CDR2 SYDVKM.

The table lists this clonotype with a count of one. V is TRBV30 and J is TRBJ2-5; D is unclear. V shed 3 bases and J shed 1 base, with 3 bases lying between them. The CDR3 sequence is 11 residues long. Germline CDR1 and CDR2: GTSNPN and SVGIG (reference sequence). The CDR3 is CAWRPQETQYF. The CDR3 coding sequence is TGTGCCTGGAGACCCCAAGAGACCCAGTACTTC.

At least ten counts were recorded for this clonotype. The J gene is TRBJ1-6, the V gene TRBV27; 10 bases map to TRBD1. CDR3 size: 18 residues. Trimming removed 5 bases from V and 3 bases from J; junction bases left unmatched: 10. Germline V lookup: CDR1 MNHEY, CDR2 SMNVEV (reference sequence). The CDR3 reads CASSPDRGRWNYNSPLHF. Written as DNA, the CDR3 is TGTGCCAGCAGTCCCGACAGGGGGCGATGGAACTATAATTCACCCCTCCACTTT.

V and J are TRBV20-1 and TRBJ2-7, with 7 bases lining up with TRBD1. The length of the CDR3 is 11 residues. The V gene's germline CDR1 is DFQATT and CDR2 SNEGSKA (reference sequence). J gave up 5 bases and V 6 bases, and 4 bases lay outside the gene matches. In DNA form, the CDR3 reads TGCAGTGCGAAGACAGGGAACGAGCAGTACTTC. Protein product: CSAKTGNEQYF.

The table lists this clonotype with many counts. The chain has TRBV9 and TRBJ2-2, with a tentative D call TRBD1 (5 bases). The CDR3 is made up of 15 amino acids. Germline CDR1 and CDR2: SGDLS and YYNGEE. V was shortened by 4 bases and J by 2 bases, with 12 bases between the two germline ends. CDR3 sequence: CASSHIDSNTGELFF. CDR3 coding DNA: TGTGCCAGCAGCCATATAGACAGTAACACCGGGGAGCTGTTTTTT. Filled out from reference TRBV9 and TRBJ2-2, the complete variable domain reads DSGVTQTPKHLITATGQRVTLRCSPRSGDLSVYWYQQSLDQGLQFLIQYYNGEERAKGNILERFSAQQFPDLHSELNLSSLELGDSALYFCASSHIDSNTGELFFGEGSRLTVL.

This clonotype appeared many times. This chain uses TRBV28 with TRBJ2-7; D not certain. Trimming left V 2 bases short and J 6 bases short, with 5 bases between. The germline V gene encodes CDR1 MDHEN and CDR2 SYDVKM. The CDR3 runs to 11 residues. The CDR3 DNA reads TGTGCCAGCAGTTTAGTGGGCGAGCAGTACTTC. Translation gives CASSLVGEQYF.

This clonotype occurred many times. The CDR3 region is CASSPGWGQGNGYEQYF. DNA of the CDR3: TGTGCCAGCAGCCCCGGTTGGGGGCAGGGGAACGGCTACGAGCAGTACTTC. The genes are TRBV3-1 and TRBJ2-7, with a possible D match to TRBD1 (6 bases). V was trimmed by 4 bases and J by 3 bases, leaving 22 bases between them. Germline V gives CDR1 LGHDT, CDR2 YNNKEL (reference sequence). This CDR3 region has 17 residues.

V gene TRBV7-6 combines with J gene TRBJ2-7, with 9 positions matching TRBD1. The V segment lost 5 bases and the J segment 2 bases; nucleotides outside the gene matches: 7. The germline CDR1 and CDR2 sequences are SGHVS and FNYEAQ. CDR3 size: 15 residues. CDR3 sequence: CASSPGQGPTYEQYF. For the CDR3, the DNA is TGTGCCAGCAGCCCGGGACAGGGCCCTACCTACGAGCAGTACTTC.

This clonotype occurred many times. The chain couples TRBV18 to TRBJ2-7; D ambiguous. Germline loops: CDR1 KGHSH, CDR2 LQKENI. V lost 6 bases, J lost 2 bases, and 17 bases lay in between. The CDR3 runs 15 residues. The CDR3 DNA reads as TGTGCCAGCTCCCAAACACCTACGAGAGCCTACGAGCAGTACTTC. This gives the protein CASSQTPTRAYEQYF.

This clonotype was seen at least ten times. The V and J genes are TRBV27 and TRBJ1-4; unclear D gene. The CDR3 loop spans 14 amino acids. Trimming removed 6 bases at V and 8 bases at J, with 16 bases between. CDR1 is MNHEY and CDR2 is SMNVEV in the germline V gene (reference sequence). This CDR3 reads CASSRYQGGEKLFF. The CDR3 DNA sequence: TGTGCCAGCAGCCGATACCAAGGAGGAGAAAAACTGTTTTTT.

This clonotype was found many times. The chain combines TRBV27 with TRBJ2-3, with 9 bases aligning to TRBD1. The CDR3 runs 15 residues. V was pared by 7 bases and J by 3 bases, with 8 bases of the junction left unmatched. Per the germline V gene, CDR1 is MNHEY and CDR2 is SMNVEV (reference sequence). CDR3 DNA: TGTGCCAGCACCGGGACAGGGTTGGGAACAGATACGCAGTATTTT. This encodes CASTGTGLGTDTQYF.

The rearrangement links TRBV28 to TRBJ2-3; D is undetermined. Between the trimmed V and J ends, which lost 3 bases and 4 bases, there was a span of 17 bases. The CDR3 runs to 16 residues. The germline gives CDR1 MDHEN, CDR2 SYDVKM. CDR3 protein: CASSFVDTNTADTQYF. The CDR3 coding sequence is TGTGCCAGCAGTTTCGTCGACACGAATACGGCAGATACGCAGTATTTT. The full variable domain, completed using reference TRBV28 and TRBJ2-3, is DVKVTQSSRYLVKRTGEKVFLECVQDMDHENMFWYRQDPGLGLRLIYFSYDVKMKEKGDIPEGYSVSREKKERFSLILESASTNQTSMYLCASSFVDTNTADTQYFGPGTRLTVL.

This clonotype occurred many times. This chain joins TRBV28 and TRBJ1-5; 8 nucleotides match TRBD1. The germline V gene has CDR1 MDHEN and CDR2 SYDVKM. The junction had 9 bases not matched to a gene; V was cut back by 8 bases and J by 3 bases. This CDR3 is built from 15 residues. In DNA, the CDR3 is TGTGCCAGCGGGCCGACAGGGGCCTACAATCAGCCCCAGCATTTT. This codes for CASGPTGAYNQPQHF.

On this clonotype: The conserved closing phenylalanine or tryptophan is absent in this CDR3, likely reflecting a read error. The chain is built from TRBV5-6 and TRBJ2-7, with a tentative D call TRBD2 (5 bases). CDR1 is SGHDT and CDR2 is YYEEEE in the germline V gene. This CDR3 is built from 13 residues. Trimming left V 0 bases short and J 6 bases short, with 10 bases between. The CDR3 sequence is CASSLVRAGEQYL. CDR3 bases: TGTGCCAGCAGCTTGGTTAGGGCGGGCGAGCAGTACCTC.

This clonotype was seen repeatedly, ten times or more. The chain links TRBV12-3 or TRBV12-4 to TRBJ2-5; tentative D call: TRBD2 (5 bases). The CDR3 consists of 15 residues. The V and J ends lost 0 bases and 2 bases respectively, with 10 bases between them. The CDR3 DNA sequence: TGTGCCAGCAGTTTAGCGGCGGGCTTGCAAGAGACCCAGTACTTC. Amino acids: CASSLAAGLQETQYF.

The table lists this clonotype with many counts. V and J are TRBV5-6 and TRBJ2-5; D perhaps matches TRBD2 (6 bases). Trimming stripped 0 bases from V and 3 bases from J, with 18 bases between. Looked up from germline, CDR1 is SGHDT and CDR2 is YYEEEE. The CDR3 is 17 residues long. The CDR3 coding sequence is TGTGCCAGCAGCTTGGTATTTCTGGTCGGAGGGAAAGAGACCCAGTACTTC. Its translation: CASSLVFLVGGKETQYF.